This TCR beta chain was profiled in a study of T cell changes during pregnancy in multiple sclerosis. Sequenced by immunoSEQ multiplex PCR; TCRdb stores in-frame clones only, minus some. The sample contains over 40,000 clones, over 80% of which appear only once. This clone showed up just a few times. The CDR3 is 15 amino acids. Trimming shortened V by 4 bases and J by 5 bases, and 18 bases separated the two germline ends. Germline V gene sequence: CDR1 SGHRS, CDR2 YFSETQ. This TCR was recovered from a female donor in good health, enrolled as a control in a pregnancy study. The genes are TRBV5-1 and TRBJ1-1; TRBD1 is a possible D gene (5 bases). The sequencing used peripheral blood, collected in the first trimester of pregnancy. The CDR3 is CASSGGTPWGTEAFF. The CDR3 coding sequence is TGCGCCAGCAGCGGCGGGACTCCATGGGGGACTGAAGCTTTCTTT.